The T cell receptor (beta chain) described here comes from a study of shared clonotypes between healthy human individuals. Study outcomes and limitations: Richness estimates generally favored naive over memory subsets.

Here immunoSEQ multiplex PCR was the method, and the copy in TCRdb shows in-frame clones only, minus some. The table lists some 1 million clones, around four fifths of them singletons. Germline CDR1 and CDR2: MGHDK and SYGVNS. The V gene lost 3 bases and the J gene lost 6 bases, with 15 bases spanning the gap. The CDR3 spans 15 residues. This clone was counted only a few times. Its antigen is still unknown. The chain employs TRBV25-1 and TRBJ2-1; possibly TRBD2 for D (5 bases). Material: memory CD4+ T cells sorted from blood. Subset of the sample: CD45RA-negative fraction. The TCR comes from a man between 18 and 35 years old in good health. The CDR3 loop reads CASSDLRTAINEQFF. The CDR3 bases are TGTGCCAGCAGTGATCTTCGGACTGCCATCAATGAGCAGTTCTTC.